This T cell receptor (beta chain) was obtained from a study of beta chain features in type 1 diabetes. Study-level findings and limits: A definitive answer on HLA type influencing TCRB rearrangement was not reached here. Shorter TCRB CDR3s, moderately but significantly so, were found in Type 1 diabetes patients in all four CD4+ subsets.

In the case of this clone: Its antigen is unknown.

Per donor, one heparinised blood draw averaged approximately 110 mL. The study reverse transcribed the entire isolated RNA, so it sequenced expressed TCRB transcripts. Roughly 3.6 million reads were obtained on average from naive, central memory and regulatory T cell samples. Profiled with immunoSEQ multiplex PCR; TCRdb holds only in-frame clones, not every one. Among around 340,000 clones listed, 15% to 20% were seen once. Germline CDR1 SGHNT, CDR2 YYREEE (reference sequence). The CDR3 runs to 17 residues. V shed 4 bases and J 4 bases; nucleotides not matched to a gene: 13. This TCR was sampled from a woman aged 18-35 years in good health. The genes are TRBV5-4 and TRBJ2-2; TRBD1 agrees at 7 bases. The material sequenced was naive CD4+ T cells from blood. CDR3 amino acids: CASSRDSGRAFTGELFF. DNA for the CDR3: TGTGCCAGCAGCCGGGACAGCGGACGGGCTTTCACCGGGGAGCTGTTTTTT.